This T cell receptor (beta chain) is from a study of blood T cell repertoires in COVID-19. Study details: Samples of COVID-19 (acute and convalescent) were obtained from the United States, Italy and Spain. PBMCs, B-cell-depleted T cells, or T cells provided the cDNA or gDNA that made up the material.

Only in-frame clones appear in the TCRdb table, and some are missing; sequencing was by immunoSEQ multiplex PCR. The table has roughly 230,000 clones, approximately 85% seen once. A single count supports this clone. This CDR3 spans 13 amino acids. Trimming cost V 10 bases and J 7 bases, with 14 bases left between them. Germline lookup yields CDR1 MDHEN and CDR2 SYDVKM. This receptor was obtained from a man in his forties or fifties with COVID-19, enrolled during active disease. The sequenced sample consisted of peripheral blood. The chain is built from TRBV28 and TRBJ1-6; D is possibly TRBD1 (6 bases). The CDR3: CAIHGGANSPLHF. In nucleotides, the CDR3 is TGTGCCATCCATGGGGGCGCGAATTCACCCCTCCACTTT.